The rows below give T cell receptor beta chains drawn from one sample of a study of T-cell reconstitution after alpha-beta-depleted transplantation in children. One entry per CDR3 protein, called by TCRdb with MiXCR from the PCR reads. Among over 150,000 distinct CDR3 sequences listed, 6.6% were seen once. Source: PBMCs, taken before TCRalphabeta/CD19-depleted stem cell transplant. Every receptor here comes from a boy between 2 and 15 years old with acute lymphoblastic leukemia, due to receive a stem cell transplant. Each CDR3 is given with its conserved first and last residue. The order of the fields is V gene, clone size, D gene, J gene, CDR3 DNA, CDR3 protein. The D gene is left open where the match is weak. Only some rows state a clone size, as once, few, many or a class for expanded clones.

TRBV10-3	many	TRBD2	TRBJ2-1	TGTGCCATCACTAGCGGGAGCAATGAGCAGTTCTTC	CAITSGSNEQFF
TRBV20-1	.	.	TRBJ2-3	TGCAGTGCTAGAGGTAGGGTCCGGGCCACAGATACGCAGTATTTT	CSARGRVRATDTQYF
TRBV5-6	.	.	TRBJ1-3	TGTGCCAGCAGGAACCGCGAGTGGGCAGCAGGAAACACCATATATTTT	CASRNREWAAGNTIYF
TRBV9	few	TRBD2	TRBJ2-5	TGTGCCAGCAGCCCAAGTGGTAGCGGGGGAGAGACCCAGTACTTC	CASSPSGSGGETQYF
TRBV28	many	TRBD2	TRBJ2-1	TGTGCCAGCAGTATGATAGCGGGACCACACAATGAGCAGTTCTTC	CASSMIAGPHNEQFF
TRBV20-1	many	.	TRBJ2-7	TGCAGTGCTAGTCCCGGCCAGGGGCCCAACTACGAGCAGTACTTC	CSASPGQGPNYEQYF
TRBV29-1	many	.	TRBJ2-5	TGCAGCGTTGAAGGGGCGGCAGGGGGGTTGACCCAGTACTTC	CSVEGAAGGLTQYF
TRBV20-1	many	TRBD1	TRBJ2-7	TGCAGTGCCAGGTGGGACAGGGGGGCCTATGAGCAGTACTTC	CSARWDRGAYEQYF
TRBV7-2	many	.	TRBJ2-7	TGTGCCAGCAGCTTAGCAACAGACCCCTCCGAGCAGTACTTC	CASSLATDPSEQYF
TRBV18	many	TRBD1	TRBJ1-1	TGTGCCAGCTCACCGCTTCCGACAGGGGTGAACACTGAAGCTTTCTTT	CASSPLPTGVNTEAFF
TRBV12-5	few	TRBD1	TRBJ2-5	TGTGCTAGCCGACGGACAGGGGAAGAGACCCAGTACTTC	CASRRTGEETQYF
TRBV27	many	.	TRBJ2-5	TGTGCCAGCAGTTTATCGCCTTTTACCCCGGAGACCCAGTACTTC	CASSLSPFTPETQYF
TRBV18	.	.	TRBJ2-1	TGTGCCAGCTCCCCTGGGAGAACAGGAATCTACAATGAGCAGTTCTTC	CASSPGRTGIYNEQFF
TRBV14	.	.	TRBJ2-2	TGTGCCAGCAGCCCCTCTCGGACCGGGGAGCTGTTTTTT	CASSPSRTGELFF
TRBV28	.	TRBD2	TRBJ2-1	TGTGCCAGCAGTTTTCGTTCTAGCGGGAGTAATGAGCAGTTCTTC	CASSFRSSGSNEQFF
TRBV12-3/TRBV12-4	many	.	TRBJ1-6	TGTGCCAGCAGCCTACGGTCTAATTCACCCCTCCACTTT	CASSLRSNSPLHF
TRBV5-5	many	.	TRBJ2-7	TGTGCCAGCAGCTTTCTCTACGAGCAGTACTTC	CASSFLYEQYF
TRBV4-2	many	TRBD2	TRBJ2-1	TGTGCCAGCAGCCAAGATGGAGCGGGAGGGACTTACAATGAGCAGTTCTTC	CASSQDGAGGTYNEQFF
TRBV25-1	many	.	TRBJ1-5	TGTGCCAGCAGTGGAGGGATTTCCAATCAGCCCCAGCATTTT	CASSGGISNQPQHF
TRBV7-2	.	.	TRBJ2-5	TGTGCCAGCAGCTTAGACTGGCAGGGGGGCGCGACCCAGTACTTC	CASSLDWQGGATQYF
TRBV6-2/TRBV6-3	.	.	TRBJ2-7	TGTGCCAGCAGACCTTCGGGGGCCATGTCCTACGAGCAGTACTTC	CASRPSGAMSYEQYF
TRBV11-1	.	TRBD1	TRBJ2-5	TGTGCCAGCAGCCCGAGAGGGACAGAAAATGTTTTGTACCAAGAGACCCAGTACTTC	CASSPRGTENVLYQETQYF
TRBV25-1	.	TRBD1	TRBJ2-6	TGTGCCAGCAGTGATCCCAGGGGGCTTGGGGCCAACGTCCTGACTTTC	CASSDPRGLGANVLTF
TRBV7-6	few	.	TRBJ2-3	TGTGCCAGCAGTCGAACGACTAAGACAGATACGCAGTATTTT	CASSRTTKTDTQYF
TRBV29-1	many	TRBD1	TRBJ1-4	TGCAGCGCCGCCGTGGGGACAGGCGAAAATGAAAAACTGTTTTTT	CSAAVGTGENEKLFF
TRBV27	many	TRBD1	TRBJ1-6	TGTGCCAGCAGTCTCGGACAGGAACTCCACTTT	CASSLGQELHF
TRBV27	many	.	TRBJ2-2	TGTGCCAGCAGTTTATCGATAAACCCCGGGGAGCTGTTTTTT	CASSLSINPGELFF
TRBV5-1	many	.	TRBJ2-7	TGCGCCAGCAGCTTGGTCGTTGGGGAAAGTCGCGAGCAGTACTTC	CASSLVVGESREQYF
TRBV28	many	.	TRBJ2-1	TGTGCCACCCGCGGGGATAGCTCCTACAATGAGCAGTTCTTC	CATRGDSSYNEQFF
TRBV19	.	TRBD1	TRBJ1-1	TGTGCCAGTAGTCCCTGGACAGGGGTGAACACTGAAGCTTTCTTT	CASSPWTGVNTEAFF
TRBV20-1	many	TRBD2	TRBJ2-1	TGCAGTGCCCCGGGACTAGCGAATAACAATGAGCAGTTCTTC	CSAPGLANNNEQFF
TRBV28	many	TRBD2	TRBJ2-1	TGTGCCAGCAGCTCCCGGGGGGGTTCTCGCTCCTACAATGAGCAGTTCTTC	CASSSRGGSRSYNEQFF
TRBV12-3/TRBV12-4	many	.	TRBJ2-7	TGTGCCAGCAGTTTCTCTGGTAACGAGCAGTACTTC	CASSFSGNEQYF
TRBV7-2	many	TRBD2	TRBJ2-7	TGTGCCAGCAGCCTGGTGGCTAGCGGGGTTACCTACGAGCAGTACTTC	CASSLVASGVTYEQYF
TRBV28	few	TRBD1	TRBJ2-1	TGTGCCAGCAGTTTGGGGACAGGGGGAGGTGGGCAGTTCTTC	CASSLGTGGGGQFF
TRBV29-1	many	.	TRBJ1-5	TGCAGCGTTTTTGACCGGGACGAAGCCCAGCATTTT	CSVFDRDEAQHF
TRBV27	many	TRBD2	TRBJ2-5	TGTGCCAGCAGTTTATCCTCGGGAGGGGGAGAGACCCAGTACTTC	CASSLSSGGGETQYF
TRBV5-6	many	.	TRBJ2-7	TGTGCCAGCAGCTTGTCCGGACCCAACGAGCAGTACTTC	CASSLSGPNEQYF
TRBV6-5	few	.	TRBJ2-1	TGTGCCAGCAGTTACTTAGGGACTTCCTACAATGAGCAGTTCTTC	CASSYLGTSYNEQFF
TRBV20-1	many	TRBD1	TRBJ1-5	TGCAGTGCTAGAGAGGGGACAGGACGGCAGCCCCAGCATTTT	CSAREGTGRQPQHF
TRBV28	.	TRBD1	TRBJ1-5	TGTGCCAGCAGTACTACAGGGGTCGGGCAGCCCCAGCATTTT	CASSTTGVGQPQHF
TRBV4-3	few	.	TRBJ2-7	TGCGCCAGCAGCCAAGGGGAGAGGGATAGCTCCTACGAGCAGTACTTC	CASSQGERDSSYEQYF